This T cell receptor (beta chain) was profiled in a study of chemoradiotherapy in HPV16-positive cancers (dated by TCRdb to the early 2020s). In terms of the full investigation: Candidate HPV-specific T-cell clones and common TCR motifs were defined by functional T-cell assays performed on cells from a couple of HPV16-positive patients. TCR repertoires from more than 70 patients with HPV-related cancers were then used to track the candidate HPV-specific TCRs and motifs. Whether T-cell immunity against the HPV oncoproteins E6 and E7 changes during chemoradiotherapy and whether survival is affected by this immunity were examined in the study.

Repertoires were sampled repeatedly over the course of chemoradiotherapy, so clonal expansion could be followed in the tumor microenvironment. Points on this clone: It lacks a known antigen. Per-base qualities were not stored, and no clone one base away is much larger.

Libraries were constructed by the immunoSEQ multiplex PCR assay. In its TCRdb copy, this immuneACCESS table keeps in-frame sequences only and misses some clones. Where compared with another copy, unresolved V genes explain less than half of these, and the others have no known cause. In this sample the table shows 9,000 to 15,000 clones, less than 80% of which occur a single time. The ten largest clones take up around 20% of the sample. What the work shows at the level of the full study, not this receptor alone: Among HPV16-positive patients, expansion of HPV-responsive T cells during chemoradiotherapy was associated with better recurrence-free survival. Expansion of candidate HPV-specific clones and E7-related TCR motifs was observed in the tumor microenvironment during treatment, whereas no such expansion was observed for non-HPV-specific T cells. Only a couple of HPV16-positive patients were used to derive the functional definition of HPV-specific T cells, and the survival association was reported for HPV16-positive patients.

Between the V and J ends, shortened by 3 bases and 4 bases respectively, the junction contains 10 bases. The CDR3 sequence holds 15 residues, the cysteine and phenylalanine included. The read is trimmed to its CDR3 DNA, 45 bases read in frame from base 1. The germline V gene encodes CDR1 SEHNR and CDR2 FQNEAQ (reference sequence). The sequence was collected from a human donor with HPV-associated anogenital cancer. This receptor chain uses TRBV7-9 and TRBJ2-6; a tentative D call is TRBD2 (6 bases match). The specimen was collected from a patient who underwent chemoradiotherapy. The DNA sequence is given as TGTGCCAGCAGCTTTGCGGGGTCAGGGGCCAACGTCCTGACTTTC. It translates as CASSFAGSGANVLTF.